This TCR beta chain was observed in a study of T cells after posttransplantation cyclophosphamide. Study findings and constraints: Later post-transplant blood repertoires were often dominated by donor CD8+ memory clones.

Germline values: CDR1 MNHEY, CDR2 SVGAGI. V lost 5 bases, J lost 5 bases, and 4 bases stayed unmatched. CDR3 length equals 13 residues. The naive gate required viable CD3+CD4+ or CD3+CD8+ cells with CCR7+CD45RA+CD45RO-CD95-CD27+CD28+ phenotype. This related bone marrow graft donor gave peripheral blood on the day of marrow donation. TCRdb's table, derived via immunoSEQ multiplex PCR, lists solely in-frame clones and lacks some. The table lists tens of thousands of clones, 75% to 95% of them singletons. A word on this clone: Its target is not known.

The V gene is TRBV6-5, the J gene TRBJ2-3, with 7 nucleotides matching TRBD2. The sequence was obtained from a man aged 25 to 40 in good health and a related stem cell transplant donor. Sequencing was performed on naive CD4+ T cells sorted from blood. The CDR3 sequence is CASSKPGGDTQYF. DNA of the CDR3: TGTGCCAGCAGTAAACCGGGGGGAGATACGCAGTATTTT.